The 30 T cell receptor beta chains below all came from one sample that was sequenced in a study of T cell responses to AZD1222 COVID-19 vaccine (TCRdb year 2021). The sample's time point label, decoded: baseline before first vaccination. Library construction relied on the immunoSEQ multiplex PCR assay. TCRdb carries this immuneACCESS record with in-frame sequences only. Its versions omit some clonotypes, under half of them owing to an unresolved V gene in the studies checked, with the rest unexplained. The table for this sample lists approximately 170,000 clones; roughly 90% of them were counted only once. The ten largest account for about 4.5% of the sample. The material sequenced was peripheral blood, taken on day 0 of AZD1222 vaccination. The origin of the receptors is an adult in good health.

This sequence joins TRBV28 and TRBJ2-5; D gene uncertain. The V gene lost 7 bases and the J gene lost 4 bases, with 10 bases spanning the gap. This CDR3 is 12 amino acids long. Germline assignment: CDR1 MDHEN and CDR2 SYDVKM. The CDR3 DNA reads TGTGCCAGCAAGACGTCTTTAGAGACCCAGTACTTC. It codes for CASKTSLETQYF.

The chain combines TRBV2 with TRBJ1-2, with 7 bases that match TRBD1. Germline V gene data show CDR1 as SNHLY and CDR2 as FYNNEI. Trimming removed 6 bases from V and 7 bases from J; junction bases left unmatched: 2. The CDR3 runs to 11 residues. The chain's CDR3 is CASRRDSGYTF. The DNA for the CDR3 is TGTGCCAGCAGGCGGGACAGTGGCTACACCTTC.

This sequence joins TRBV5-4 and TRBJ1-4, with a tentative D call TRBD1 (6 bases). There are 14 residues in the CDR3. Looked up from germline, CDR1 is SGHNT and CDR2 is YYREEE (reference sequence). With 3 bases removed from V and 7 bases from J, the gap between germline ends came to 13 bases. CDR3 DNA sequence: TGTGCCAGCAGCTCAGGACAGCTTCGTGAAAAACTGTTTTTT. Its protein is CASSSGQLREKLFF. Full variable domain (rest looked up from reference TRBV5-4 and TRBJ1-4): ETGVTQSPTHLIKTRGQQVTLRCSSQSGHNTVSWYQQALGQGPQFIFQYYREEENGRGNFPPRFSGLQFPNYSSELNVNALELDDSALYLCASSSGQLREKLFFGSGTQLSVL.

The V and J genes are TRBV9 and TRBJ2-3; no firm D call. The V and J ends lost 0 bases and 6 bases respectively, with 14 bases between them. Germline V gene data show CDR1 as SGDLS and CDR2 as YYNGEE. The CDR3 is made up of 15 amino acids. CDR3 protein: CASSVAPGGVDTQYF. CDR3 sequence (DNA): TGTGCCAGCAGCGTAGCCCCGGGTGGGGTGGATACGCAGTATTTT.

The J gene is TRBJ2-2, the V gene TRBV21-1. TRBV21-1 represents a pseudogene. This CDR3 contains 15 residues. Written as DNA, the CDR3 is TGTGCCAGCAGCAAAGTAGGCCCGAACACCGGGGAGCTGTTTTTT. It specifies CASSKVGPNTGELFF.

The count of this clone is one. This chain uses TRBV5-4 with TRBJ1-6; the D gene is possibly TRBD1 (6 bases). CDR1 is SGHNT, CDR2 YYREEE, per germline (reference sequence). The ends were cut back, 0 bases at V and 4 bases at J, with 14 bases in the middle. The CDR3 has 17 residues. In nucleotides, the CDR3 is TGTGCCAGCAGCTTGGGGTCGGGACAAAAATATAATTCACCCCTCCACTTT. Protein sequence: CASSLGSGQKYNSPLHF.

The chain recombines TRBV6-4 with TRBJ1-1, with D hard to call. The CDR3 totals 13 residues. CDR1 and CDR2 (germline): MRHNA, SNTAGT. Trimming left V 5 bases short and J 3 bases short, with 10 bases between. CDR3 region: CASSTMADTEAFF. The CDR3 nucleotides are TGTGCCAGCAGTACAATGGCAGACACTGAAGCTTTCTTT.

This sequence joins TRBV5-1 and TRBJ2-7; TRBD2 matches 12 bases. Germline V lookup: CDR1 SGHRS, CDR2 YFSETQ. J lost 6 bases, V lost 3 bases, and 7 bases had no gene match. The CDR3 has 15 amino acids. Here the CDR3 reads CASSSYGLAGTEQYF. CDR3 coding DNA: TGCGCCAGCAGCTCCTACGGACTAGCGGGAACCGAGCAGTACTTC. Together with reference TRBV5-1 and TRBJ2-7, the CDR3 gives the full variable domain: KAGVTQTPRYLIKTRGQQVTLSCSPISGHRSVSWYQQTPGQGLQFLFEYFSETQRNKGNFPGRFSGRQFSNSRSEMNVSTLELGDSALYLCASSSYGLAGTEQYFGPGTRLTVT.

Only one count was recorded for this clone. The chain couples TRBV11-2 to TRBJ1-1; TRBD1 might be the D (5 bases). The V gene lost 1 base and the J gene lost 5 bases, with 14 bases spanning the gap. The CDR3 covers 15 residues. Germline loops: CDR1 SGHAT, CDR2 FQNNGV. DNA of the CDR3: TGTGCCAGCAGCTTAGCGTGGGGGGTGGTGACTGAAGCTTTCTTT. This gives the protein CASSLAWGVVTEAFF.

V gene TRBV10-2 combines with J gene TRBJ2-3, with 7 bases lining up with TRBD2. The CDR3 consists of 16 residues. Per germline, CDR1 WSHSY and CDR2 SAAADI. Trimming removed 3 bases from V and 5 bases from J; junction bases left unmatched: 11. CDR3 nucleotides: TGCGCCAGCAGTGAACTCCCCGGACTAGGCGGAGATACGCAGTATTTT. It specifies CASSELPGLGGDTQYF.

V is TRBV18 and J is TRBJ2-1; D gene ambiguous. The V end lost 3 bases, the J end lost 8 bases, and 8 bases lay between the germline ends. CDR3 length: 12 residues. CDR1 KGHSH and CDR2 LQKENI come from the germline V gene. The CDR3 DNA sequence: TGTGCCAGCTCACCGAGGACGGATGAGCAGTTCTTC. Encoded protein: CASSPRTDEQFF.

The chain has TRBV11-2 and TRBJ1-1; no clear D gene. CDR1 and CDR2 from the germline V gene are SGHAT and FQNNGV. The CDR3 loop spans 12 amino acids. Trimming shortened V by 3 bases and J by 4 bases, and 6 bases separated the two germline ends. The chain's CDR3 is CASSFSITEAFF. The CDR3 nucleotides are TGTGCCAGCAGCTTTAGTATCACTGAAGCTTTCTTT.

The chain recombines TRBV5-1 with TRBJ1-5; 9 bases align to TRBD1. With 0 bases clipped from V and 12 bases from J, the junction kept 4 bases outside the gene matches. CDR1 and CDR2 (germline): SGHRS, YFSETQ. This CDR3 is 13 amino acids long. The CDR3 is CASSLEQGAHQHF. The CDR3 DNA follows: TGCGCCAGCAGCTTGGAACAGGGGGCTCACCAGCATTTT. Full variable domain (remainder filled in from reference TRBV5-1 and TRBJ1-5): KAGVTQTPRYLIKTRGQQVTLSCSPISGHRSVSWYQQTPGQGLQFLFEYFSETQRNKGNFPGRFSGRQFSNSRSEMNVSTLELGDSALYLCASSLEQGAHQHFGDGTRLSIL.

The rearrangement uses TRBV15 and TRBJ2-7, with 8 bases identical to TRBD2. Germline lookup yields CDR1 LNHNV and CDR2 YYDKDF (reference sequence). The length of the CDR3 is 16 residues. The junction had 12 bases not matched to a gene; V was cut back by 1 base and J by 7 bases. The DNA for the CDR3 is TGTGCCACCAGCAGAGCCTTAGCGGGATTGAGTGGGGAGCAGTACTTC. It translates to CATSRALAGLSGEQYF.

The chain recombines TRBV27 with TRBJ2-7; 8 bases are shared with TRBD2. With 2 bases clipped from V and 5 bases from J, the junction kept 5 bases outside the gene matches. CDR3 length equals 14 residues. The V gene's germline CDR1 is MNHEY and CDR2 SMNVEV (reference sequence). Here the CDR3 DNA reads TGTGCCAGCAGTTTAAGGAGCGGGAGTGACGAGCAGTACTTC. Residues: CASSLRSGSDEQYF.

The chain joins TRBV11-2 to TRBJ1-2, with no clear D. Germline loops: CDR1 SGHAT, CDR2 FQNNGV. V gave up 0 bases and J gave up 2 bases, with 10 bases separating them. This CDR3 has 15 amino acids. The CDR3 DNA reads TGTGCCAGCAGCTTAGACTCCCTTCAGAACTATGGCTACACCTTC. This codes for CASSLDSLQNYGYTF.

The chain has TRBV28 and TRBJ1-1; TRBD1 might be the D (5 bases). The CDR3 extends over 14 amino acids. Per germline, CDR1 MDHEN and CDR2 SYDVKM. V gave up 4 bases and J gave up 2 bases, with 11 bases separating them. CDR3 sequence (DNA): TGTGCCAGCAGTTCCCCAGGGCGAAACACTGAAGCTTTCTTT. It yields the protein CASSSPGRNTEAFF. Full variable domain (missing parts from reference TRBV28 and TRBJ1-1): DVKVTQSSRYLVKRTGEKVFLECVQDMDHENMFWYRQDPGLGLRLIYFSYDVKMKEKGDIPEGYSVSREKKERFSLILESASTNQTSMYLCASSSPGRNTEAFFGQGTRLTVV.

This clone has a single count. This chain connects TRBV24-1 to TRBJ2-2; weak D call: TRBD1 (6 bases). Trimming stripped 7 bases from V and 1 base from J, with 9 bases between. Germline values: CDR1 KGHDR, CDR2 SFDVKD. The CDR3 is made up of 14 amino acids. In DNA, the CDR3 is TGTGCCACCAGCTTGACAGGGAACACCGGGGAGCTGTTTTTT. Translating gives CATSLTGNTGELFF.

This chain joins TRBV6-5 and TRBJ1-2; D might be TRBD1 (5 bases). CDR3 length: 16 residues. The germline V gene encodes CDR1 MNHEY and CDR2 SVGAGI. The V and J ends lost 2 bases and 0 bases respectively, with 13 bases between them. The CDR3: CASSYGGGATNYGYTF. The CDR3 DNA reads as TGTGCCAGCAGTTACGGGGGGGGAGCCACTAACTATGGCTACACCTTC.

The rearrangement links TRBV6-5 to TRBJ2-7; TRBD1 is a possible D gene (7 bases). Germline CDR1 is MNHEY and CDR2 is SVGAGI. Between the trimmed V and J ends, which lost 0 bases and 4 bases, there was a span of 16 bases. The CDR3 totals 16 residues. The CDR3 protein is CASSYSKVRGEYEQYF. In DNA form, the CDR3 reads TGTGCCAGCAGTTACTCGAAGGTCAGGGGGGAATACGAGCAGTACTTC.

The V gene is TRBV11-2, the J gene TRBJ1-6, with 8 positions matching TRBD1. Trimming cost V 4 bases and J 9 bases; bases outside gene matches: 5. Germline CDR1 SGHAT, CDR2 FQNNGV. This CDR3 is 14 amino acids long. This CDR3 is CASSSTGASSPLHF. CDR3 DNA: TGTGCCAGCAGCTCGACAGGGGCGAGTTCACCCCTCCACTTT.

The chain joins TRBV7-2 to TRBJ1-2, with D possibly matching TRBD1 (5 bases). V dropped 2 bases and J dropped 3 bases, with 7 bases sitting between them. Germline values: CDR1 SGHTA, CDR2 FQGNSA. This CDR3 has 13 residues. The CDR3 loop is CASSLTGDYGYTF. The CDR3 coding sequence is TGTGCCAGCAGCTTAACGGGGGACTATGGCTACACCTTC.

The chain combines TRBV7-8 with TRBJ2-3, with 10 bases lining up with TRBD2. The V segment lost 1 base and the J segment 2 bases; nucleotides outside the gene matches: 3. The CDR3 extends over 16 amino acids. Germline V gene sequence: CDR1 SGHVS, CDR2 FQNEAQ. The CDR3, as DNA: TGTGCCAGCAGCTTAGTACTAGCGGGATACACAGATACGCAGTATTTT. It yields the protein CASSLVLAGYTDTQYF.

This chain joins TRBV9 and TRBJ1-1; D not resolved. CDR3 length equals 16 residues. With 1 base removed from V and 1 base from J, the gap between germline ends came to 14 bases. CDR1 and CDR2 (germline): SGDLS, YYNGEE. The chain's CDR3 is CASSVLSRAQNTEAFF. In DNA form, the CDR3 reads TGTGCCAGCAGCGTATTGAGTAGGGCCCAGAACACTGAAGCTTTCTTT.

CDR3 protein: CAWSGQGRRGYTF. The CDR3 nucleotides read TGTGCCTGGAGTGGACAGGGTCGTCGAGGCTACACCTTC. V is TRBV30 and J is TRBJ1-2; TRBD1 matches at 7 bases. Unmatched junction bases numbered 7, after V lost 1 base and J lost 8 bases. The CDR3 is 13 amino acids. In germline, CDR1 is GTSNPN, CDR2 SVGIG (reference sequence).

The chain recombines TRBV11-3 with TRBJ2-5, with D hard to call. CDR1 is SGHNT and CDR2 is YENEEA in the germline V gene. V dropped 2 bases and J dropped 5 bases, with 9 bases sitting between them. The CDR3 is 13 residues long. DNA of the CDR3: TGTGCCAGCAGCTTATTGGGTACCGAGACCCAGTACTTC. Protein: CASSLLGTETQYF.

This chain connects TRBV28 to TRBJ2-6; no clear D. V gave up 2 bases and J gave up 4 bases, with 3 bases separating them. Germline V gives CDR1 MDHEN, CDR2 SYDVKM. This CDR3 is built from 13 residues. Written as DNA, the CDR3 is TGTGCCAGCAGTTTAGTGGGGGCCAACGTCCTGACTTTC. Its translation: CASSLVGANVLTF.

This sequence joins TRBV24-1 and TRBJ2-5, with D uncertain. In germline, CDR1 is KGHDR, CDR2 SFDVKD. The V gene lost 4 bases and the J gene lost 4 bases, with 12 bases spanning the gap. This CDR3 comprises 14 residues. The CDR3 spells CATSERVGIETQYF. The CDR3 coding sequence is TGTGCCACCAGTGAAAGGGTTGGAATAGAGACCCAGTACTTC.

CDR3 nucleotides: TGCGCCAGCAGCATCTTGGACAGCTCAGAGACCCAGTACTTC. This encodes CASSILDSSETQYF. The J gene is TRBJ2-5, the V gene TRBV5-1; tentatively, D is TRBD1 (6 bases). Germline CDR1 SGHRS, CDR2 YFSETQ. The ends were cut back, 4 bases at V and 4 bases at J, with 14 bases in the middle. The CDR3 length is 14 residues.

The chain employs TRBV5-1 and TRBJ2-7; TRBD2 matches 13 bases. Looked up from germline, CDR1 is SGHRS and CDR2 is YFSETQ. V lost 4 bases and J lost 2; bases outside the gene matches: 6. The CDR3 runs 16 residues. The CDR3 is CASSPPGTSGTYEQYF. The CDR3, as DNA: TGCGCCAGCAGCCCGCCCGGGACTAGCGGGACCTACGAGCAGTACTTC.